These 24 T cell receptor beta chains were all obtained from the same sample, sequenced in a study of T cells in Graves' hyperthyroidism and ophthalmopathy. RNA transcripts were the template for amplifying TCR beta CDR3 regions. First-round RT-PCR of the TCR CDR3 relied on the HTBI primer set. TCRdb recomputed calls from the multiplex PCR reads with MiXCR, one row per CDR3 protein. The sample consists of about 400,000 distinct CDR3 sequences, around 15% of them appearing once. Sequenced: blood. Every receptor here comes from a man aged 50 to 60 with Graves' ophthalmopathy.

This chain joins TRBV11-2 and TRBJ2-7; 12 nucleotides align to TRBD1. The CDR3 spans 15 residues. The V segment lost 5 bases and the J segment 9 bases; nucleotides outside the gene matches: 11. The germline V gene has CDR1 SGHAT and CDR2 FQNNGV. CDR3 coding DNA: TGTGCCAGCAGCGTAACCGGGACAGGGGGCTCCCGGCAGTACTTC. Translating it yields CASSVTGTGGSRQYF.

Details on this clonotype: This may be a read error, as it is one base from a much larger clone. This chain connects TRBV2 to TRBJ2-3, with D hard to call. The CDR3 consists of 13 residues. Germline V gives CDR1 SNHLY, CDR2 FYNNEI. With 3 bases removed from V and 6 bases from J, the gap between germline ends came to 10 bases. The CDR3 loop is CASSERAGDTQYF. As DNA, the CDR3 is TGTGCCAGCAGTGAGCGAGCCGGGGATACGCAGTATTTT.

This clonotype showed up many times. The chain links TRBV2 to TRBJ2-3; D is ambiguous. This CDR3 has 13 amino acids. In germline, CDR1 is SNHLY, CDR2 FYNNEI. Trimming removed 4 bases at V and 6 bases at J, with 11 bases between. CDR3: CASSAAFADTQYF. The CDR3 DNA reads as TGTGCCAGCAGTGCAGCATTCGCGGATACGCAGTATTTT. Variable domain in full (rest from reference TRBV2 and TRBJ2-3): EPEVTQTPSHQVTQMGQEVILRCVPISNHLYFYWYRQILGQKVEFLVSFYNNEISEKSEIFDDQFSVERPDGSNFTLKIRSTKLEDSAMYFCASSAAFADTQYFGPGTRLTVL.

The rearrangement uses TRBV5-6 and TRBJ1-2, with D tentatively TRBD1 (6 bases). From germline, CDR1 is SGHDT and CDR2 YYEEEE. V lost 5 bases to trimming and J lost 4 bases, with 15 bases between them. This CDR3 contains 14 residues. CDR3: CASRDEGGGYGYTF. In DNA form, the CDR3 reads TGTGCCAGCAGAGACGAGGGGGGCGGCTATGGCTACACCTTC.

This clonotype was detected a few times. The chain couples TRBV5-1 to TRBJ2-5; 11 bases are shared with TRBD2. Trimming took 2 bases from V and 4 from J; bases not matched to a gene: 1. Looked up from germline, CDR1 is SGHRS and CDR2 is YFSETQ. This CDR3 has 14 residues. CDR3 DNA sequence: TGCGCCAGCAGCTTTAGCGGGAGGGGAGAGACCCAGTACTTC. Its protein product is CASSFSGRGETQYF.

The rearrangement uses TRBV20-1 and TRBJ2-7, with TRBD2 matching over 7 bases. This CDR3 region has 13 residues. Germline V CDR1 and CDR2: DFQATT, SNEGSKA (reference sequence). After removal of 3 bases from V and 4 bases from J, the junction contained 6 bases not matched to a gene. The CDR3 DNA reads TGCAGTGCTAGGGGGCCGGGAGGTTACGAGCAGTACTTC. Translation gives CSARGPGGYEQYF.

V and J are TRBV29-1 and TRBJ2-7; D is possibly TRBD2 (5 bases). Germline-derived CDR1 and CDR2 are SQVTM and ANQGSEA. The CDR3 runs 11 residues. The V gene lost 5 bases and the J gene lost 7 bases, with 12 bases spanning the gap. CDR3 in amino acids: CSVLWSGEQYF. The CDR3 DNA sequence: TGCAGCGTTCTGTGGTCGGGAGAGCAGTACTTC.

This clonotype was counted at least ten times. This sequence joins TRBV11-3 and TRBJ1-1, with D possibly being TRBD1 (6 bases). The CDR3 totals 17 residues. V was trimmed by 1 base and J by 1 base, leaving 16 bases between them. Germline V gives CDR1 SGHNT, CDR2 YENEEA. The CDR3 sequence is CASSLGRVRGQNTEAFF. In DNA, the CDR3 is TGTGCCAGCAGCTTAGGAAGAGTCAGGGGACAGAACACTGAAGCTTTCTTT.

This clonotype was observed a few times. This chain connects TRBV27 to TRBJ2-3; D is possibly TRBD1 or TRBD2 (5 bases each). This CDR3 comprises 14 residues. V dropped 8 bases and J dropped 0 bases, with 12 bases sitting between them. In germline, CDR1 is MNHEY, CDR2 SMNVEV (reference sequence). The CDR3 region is CASHRDRSTDTQYF. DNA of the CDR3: TGTGCCAGCCACCGGGACCGTAGCACAGATACGCAGTATTTT.

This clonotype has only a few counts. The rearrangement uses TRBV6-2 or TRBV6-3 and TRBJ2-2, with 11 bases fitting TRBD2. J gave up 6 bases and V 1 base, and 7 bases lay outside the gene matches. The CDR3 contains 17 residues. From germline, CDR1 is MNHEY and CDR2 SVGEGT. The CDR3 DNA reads TGTGCCAGCAGTTACTTACCAGGGACTAGCGGCGCCGGGGAGCTGTTTTTT. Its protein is CASSYLPGTSGAGELFF.

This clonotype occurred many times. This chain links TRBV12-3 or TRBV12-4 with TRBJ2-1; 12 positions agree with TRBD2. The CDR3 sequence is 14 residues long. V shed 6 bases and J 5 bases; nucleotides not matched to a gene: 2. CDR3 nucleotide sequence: TGTGCCAGCAGAAGACTAGCGGGAGACAATGAGCAGTTCTTC. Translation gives CASRRLAGDNEQFF.

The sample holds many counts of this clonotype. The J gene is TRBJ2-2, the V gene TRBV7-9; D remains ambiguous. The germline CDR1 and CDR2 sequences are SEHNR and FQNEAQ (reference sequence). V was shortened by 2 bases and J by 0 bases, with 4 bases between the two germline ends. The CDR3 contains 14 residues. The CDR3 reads CASSLNANTGELFF. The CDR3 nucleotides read TGTGCCAGCAGCTTAAACGCGAACACCGGGGAGCTGTTTTTT.

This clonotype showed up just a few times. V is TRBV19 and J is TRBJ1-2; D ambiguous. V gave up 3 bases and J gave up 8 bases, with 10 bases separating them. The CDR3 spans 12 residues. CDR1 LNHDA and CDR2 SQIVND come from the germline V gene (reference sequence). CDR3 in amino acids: CASSISSGGYTF. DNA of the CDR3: TGTGCCAGTAGTATTTCCTCGGGGGGCTACACCTTC.

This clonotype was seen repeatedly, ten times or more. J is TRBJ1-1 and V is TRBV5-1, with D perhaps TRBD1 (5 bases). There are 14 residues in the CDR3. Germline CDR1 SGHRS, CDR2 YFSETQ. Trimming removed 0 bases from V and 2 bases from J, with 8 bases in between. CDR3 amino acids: CASSLGQSNTEAFF. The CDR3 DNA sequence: TGCGCCAGCAGCTTGGGACAGAGTAACACTGAAGCTTTCTTT.

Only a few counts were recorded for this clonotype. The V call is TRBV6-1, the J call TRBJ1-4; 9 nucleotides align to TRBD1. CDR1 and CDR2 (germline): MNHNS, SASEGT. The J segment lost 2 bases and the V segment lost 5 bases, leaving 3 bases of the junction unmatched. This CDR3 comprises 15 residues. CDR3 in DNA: TGTGCCAGCAGTCGAACAGGGGGCACTAATGAAAAACTGTTTTTT. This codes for CASSRTGGTNEKLFF.

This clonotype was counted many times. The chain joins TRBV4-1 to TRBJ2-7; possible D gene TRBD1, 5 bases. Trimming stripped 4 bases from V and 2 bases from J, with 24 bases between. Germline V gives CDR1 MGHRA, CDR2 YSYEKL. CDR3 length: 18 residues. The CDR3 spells CASSRQKVARVGPYEQYF. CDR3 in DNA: TGCGCCAGCAGCCGACAAAAGGTCGCCAGGGTGGGCCCCTACGAGCAGTACTTC.

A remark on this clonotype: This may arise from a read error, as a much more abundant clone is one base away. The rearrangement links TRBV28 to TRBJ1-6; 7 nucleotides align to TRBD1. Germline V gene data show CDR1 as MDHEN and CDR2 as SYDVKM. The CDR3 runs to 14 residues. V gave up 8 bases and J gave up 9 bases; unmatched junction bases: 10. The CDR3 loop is CASGRMTGSSPLHF. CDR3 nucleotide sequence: TGTGCCAGCGGTCGTATGACAGGGAGTTCACCCCTCCACTTT.

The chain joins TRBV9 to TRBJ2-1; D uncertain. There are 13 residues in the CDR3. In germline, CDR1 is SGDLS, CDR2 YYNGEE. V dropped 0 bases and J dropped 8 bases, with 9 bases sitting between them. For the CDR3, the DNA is TGTGCCAGCAGCGTAGAAACTACCCATGAGCAGTTCTTC. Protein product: CASSVETTHEQFF.

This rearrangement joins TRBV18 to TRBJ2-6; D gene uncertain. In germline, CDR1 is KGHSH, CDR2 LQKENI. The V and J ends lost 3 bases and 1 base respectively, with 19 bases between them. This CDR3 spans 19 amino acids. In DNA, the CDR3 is TGTGCCAGCTCACCGGCATCGGCTATATTGGGTTCTGGGGCCAACGTCCTGACTTTC. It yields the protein CASSPASAILGSGANVLTF. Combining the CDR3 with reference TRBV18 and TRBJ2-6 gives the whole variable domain NAGVMQNPRHLVRRRGQEARLRCSPMKGHSHVYWYRQLPEEGLKFMVYLQKENIIDESGMPKERFSAEFPKEGPSILRIQQVVRGDSAAYFCASSPASAILGSGANVLTFGAGSRLTVL.

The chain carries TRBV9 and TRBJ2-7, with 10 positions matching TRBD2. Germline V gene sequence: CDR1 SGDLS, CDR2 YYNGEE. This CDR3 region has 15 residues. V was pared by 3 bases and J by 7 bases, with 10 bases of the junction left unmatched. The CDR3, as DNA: TGTGCCAGCAGCGAAGAACTAGCGGGACCTGGAGAGCAGTACTTC. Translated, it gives CASSEELAGPGEQYF.

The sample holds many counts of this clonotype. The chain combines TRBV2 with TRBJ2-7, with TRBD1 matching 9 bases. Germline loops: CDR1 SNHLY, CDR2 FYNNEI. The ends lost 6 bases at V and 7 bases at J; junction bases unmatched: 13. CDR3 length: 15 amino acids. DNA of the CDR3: TGTGCCAGCAGGGCCGGGACAGGGTTTTCGGGAGAGCAGTACTTC. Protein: CASRAGTGFSGEQYF.

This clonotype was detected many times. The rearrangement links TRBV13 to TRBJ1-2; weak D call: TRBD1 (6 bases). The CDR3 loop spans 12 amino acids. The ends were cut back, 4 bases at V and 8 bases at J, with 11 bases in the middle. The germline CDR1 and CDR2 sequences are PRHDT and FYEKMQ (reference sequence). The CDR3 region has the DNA TGTGCCAGCAGCTCCGGGACACGGGGCTACACCTTC. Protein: CASSSGTRGYTF.

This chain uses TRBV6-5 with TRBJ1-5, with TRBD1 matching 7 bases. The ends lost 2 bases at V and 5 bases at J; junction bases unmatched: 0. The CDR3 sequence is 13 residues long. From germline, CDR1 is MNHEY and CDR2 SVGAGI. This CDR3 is CASSYQGDQPQHF. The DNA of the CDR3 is TGTGCCAGCAGTTACCAGGGGGATCAGCCCCAGCATTTT.

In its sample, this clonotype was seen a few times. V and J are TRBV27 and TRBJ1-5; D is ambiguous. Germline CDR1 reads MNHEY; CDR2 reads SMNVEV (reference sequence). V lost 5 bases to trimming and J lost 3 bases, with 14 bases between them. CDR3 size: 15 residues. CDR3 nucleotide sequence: TGTGCCAGCAGTCCAGCTGGTATGCCCAATCAGCCCCAGCATTTT. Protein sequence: CASSPAGMPNQPQHF.